The 10 T cell receptor beta chains reported below all come from one sample, sequenced in a study of graft-versus-host responses after intestinal transplantation. Sequenced by immunoSEQ multiplex PCR; TCRdb stores in-frame clones only, minus some. This table has tens of thousands of clones, more than 70% appearing once. These receptors lack a known antigen. The material was unstimulated CD4+ T cells sorted from spleen or lymph node cells, obtained before transplant. The receptors come from a human donor who was the organ donor for an intestinal transplant.

CDR3 in DNA: TGTGCCAGCAGTGAGGGGAACAGGGGGTACGAGCAGTTCTTC. Translation gives CASSEGNRGYEQFF. The genes are TRBV25-1 and TRBJ2-1; 8 bases are shared with TRBD1. Germline-derived CDR1 and CDR2 are MGHDK and SYGVNS. Trimming removed 3 bases from V and 10 bases from J; junction bases left unmatched: 8. CDR3 size: 14 residues.

V is TRBV6-1 and J is TRBJ2-7, with TRBD2 matching over 9 bases. V shed 4 bases and J 2 bases; nucleotides not matched to a gene: 3. The CDR3 sequence is 14 residues long. Germline assignment: CDR1 MNHNS and CDR2 SASEGT. The CDR3 DNA reads as TGTGCCAGCAGTGTTATAGCGGGAGCCTACGAGCAGTACTTC. It specifies CASSVIAGAYEQYF.

This sequence joins TRBV5-1 and TRBJ1-4; D not certain. This CDR3 comprises 17 residues. The germline CDR1 and CDR2 sequences are SGHRS and YFSETQ. V was trimmed by 4 bases and J by 3 bases, leaving 19 bases between them. CDR3 amino acids: CASSAGLLHTANEKLFF. CDR3 sequence (DNA): TGCGCCAGCAGCGCAGGTCTATTACACACGGCTAATGAAAAACTGTTTTTT.

V and J are TRBV6-5 and TRBJ2-3; 7 bases line up with TRBD1. The CDR3 spans 15 residues. V dropped 4 bases and J dropped 0; count of bases not matched to a gene: 4. CDR1 and CDR2 (germline): MNHEY, SVGAGI. CDR3: CASSFQGVSTDTQYF. The CDR3 bases are TGTGCCAGCAGTTTCCAGGGGGTGAGCACAGATACGCAGTATTTT.

The rearrangement joins TRBV19 to TRBJ1-4, with TRBD1 matching 9 bases. The CDR3 length is 15 residues. The V gene end was trimmed by 6 bases and the J gene end by 6 bases; junction bases not matched to a gene: 8. Per germline, CDR1 LNHDA and CDR2 SQIVND (reference sequence). In DNA, the CDR3 is TGTGCCAGTAGCGAAACGACAGGGGGGTATGAAAAACTGTTTTTT. Its protein product is CASSETTGGYEKLFF.

This clone appeared once. The DNA of the CDR3 is TGTGCCAGCAGCTTGTACGTTGTGTCAGGGAAACCCTACGAGCAGTACTTC. This encodes CASSLYVVSGKPYEQYF. V usage is TRBV5-6 and J usage is TRBJ2-7, with D tentatively TRBD1 (5 bases). The CDR3 consists of 17 residues. Per the germline V gene, CDR1 is SGHDT and CDR2 is YYEEEE. Trimming stripped 1 base from V and 2 bases from J, with 19 bases between.

The V call is TRBV18, the J call TRBJ2-7; the D gene is possibly TRBD1 (5 bases). The CDR3 contains 13 residues. The V end lost 3 bases, the J end lost 6 bases, and 12 bases lay between the germline ends. Per germline, CDR1 KGHSH and CDR2 LQKENI. CDR3 residues: CASSPQGFSEQYF. Written as DNA, the CDR3 is TGTGCCAGCTCACCCCAGGGATTTAGCGAGCAGTACTTC.

V usage is TRBV29-1 and J usage is TRBJ1-2, with 7 nucleotides matching TRBD1. CDR1 and CDR2 (germline): SQVTM, ANQGSEA. The J segment lost 4 bases and the V segment lost 5 bases, leaving 7 bases of the junction unmatched. The CDR3 runs to 13 residues. CDR3 nucleotide sequence: TGCAGCGTTTCATACGGGACAGCCTATGGCTACACCTTC. Translation: CSVSYGTAYGYTF. Full variable domain (remainder filled in from reference TRBV29-1 and TRBJ1-2): SAVISQKPSRDICQRGTSLTIQCQVDSQVTMMFWYRQQPGQSLTLIATANQGSEATYESGFVIDKFPISRPNLTFSTLTVSNMSPEDSSIYLCSVSYGTAYGYTFGSGTRLTVV.

The chain carries TRBV7-2 and TRBJ2-1; the match to TRBD2 covers 9 bases. The CDR3 is 17 residues long. The trim removed 3 bases at V and 4 bases at J, leaving 10 bases unmatched. Germline CDR1 SGHTA, CDR2 FQGNSA. The CDR3 region has the DNA TGTGCCAGCAGCTTCCTCCAGGTAGCGGGAGTTTACAATGAGCAGTTCTTC. It is translated as CASSFLQVAGVYNEQFF. Combining the CDR3 with reference TRBV7-2 and TRBJ2-1 gives the whole variable domain GAGVSQSPSNKVTEKGKDVELRCDPISGHTALYWYRQSLGQGLEFLIYFQGNSAPDKSGLPSDRFSAERTGGSVSTLTIQRTQQEDSAVYLCASSFLQVAGVYNEQFFGPGTRLTVL.

V usage is TRBV7-9 and J usage is TRBJ2-1; D uncertain. Germline V gene lookup returns CDR1 SEHNR and CDR2 FQNEAQ (reference sequence). V dropped 8 bases and J dropped 5 bases, with 16 bases sitting between them. The CDR3 extends over 14 amino acids. The CDR3 reads CASGDLVYDNEQFF. CDR3 nucleotide sequence: TGTGCCAGCGGCGATCTAGTCTATGACAATGAGCAGTTCTTC.